This TCR beta chain was captured by sequencing in a study of T cells expressing NK-cell markers. Overall study context: Sorted CD3+CD56+NKG2C+, CD3+CD56+NKG2C- and CD3+CD56-NKG2C+ T cells provided the TCR beta repertoires.

Using the 5' RACE reads, TCRdb records one entry per CDR3 protein without DNA. Found here are 500,000 to 600,000 distinct CDR3 sequences; the top ten clones hold less than 4.5%. Concerning this clonotype: Its antigen is not known.

Findings and limits, study-wide: The study found dominant NKG2C+ clonotypes at roughly 1.0-7.5% of CD8+ T cells in about six donors.

There are 16 residues in the CDR3. CDR1 and CDR2 (germline): SGHTA, FQGNSA. The TCR sequence derives from a man younger than 35 in good health. The chain uses TRBV7-2 and TRBJ1-4; TCRdb's assignment of TRBD1 cannot be checked, as there is no DNA. The sequenced sample consisted of blood T cells: a sorted CD56 or NKG2C T cell subset, CD4+ or CD8+ T cells, or bulk PBMC T cells (not recorded which). The CDR3 loop is CASSSYEGATNEKLFF. Looking up the rest from reference TRBV7-2 and TRBJ1-4 gives the full variable domain: GAGVSQSPSNKVTEKGKDVELRCDPISGHTALYWYRQSLGQGLEFLIYFQGNSAPDKSGLPSDRFSAERTGGSVSTLTIQRTQQEDSAVYLCASSSYEGATNEKLFFGSGTQLSVL.